The 14 T cell receptor beta chains presented below share a single source sample, sequenced in a study of blood T cell repertoires in COVID-19. Sequencing used immunoSEQ multiplex PCR; TCRdb keeps in-frame clones, though not all of them. In the table there are 45,000 or so clones, 89% of which are singletons. Sequencing input: peripheral blood. Receptors were obtained from an older man with active COVID-19.

The chain carries TRBV4-1 and TRBJ1-6; D ambiguous. The V gene's germline CDR1 is MGHRA and CDR2 YSYEKL. There are 15 residues in the CDR3. Trimming shortened V by 2 bases and J by 6 bases, and 11 bases separated the two germline ends. DNA of the CDR3: TGCGCCAGCAGCCAACAAGAGGAGCTTAATTCACCCCTCCACTTT. Amino acids: CASSQQEELNSPLHF.

This chain links TRBV11-2 with TRBJ1-1; D call uncertain. CDR1 SGHAT and CDR2 FQNNGV come from the germline V gene. This CDR3 has 15 amino acids. V lost 5 bases to trimming and J lost 1 base, with 14 bases between them. CDR3 sequence reads: CASSKIGGRNTEAFF. Written as DNA, the CDR3 is TGTGCCAGCAGCAAAATCGGCGGTCGGAACACTGAAGCTTTCTTT.

This chain connects TRBV23-1 to TRBJ2-4; D possibly corresponds to TRBD2 (6 bases). TRBV23-1 is an open reading frame, and its role is uncertain. Trimming took off 3 bases at V and 4 bases at J, with 19 bases between the two ends. CDR3 length: 17 amino acids. This CDR3 reads CASSHWRGRYPKNIQYF. The CDR3 DNA sequence: TGCGCCAGCAGTCATTGGAGGGGACGGTACCCTAAAAACATTCAGTACTTC.

The chain uses TRBV2 and TRBJ1-3, with 8 positions matching TRBD1. The V gene end was trimmed by 7 bases and the J gene end by 4 bases; junction bases not matched to a gene: 6. This CDR3 has 14 residues. The germline gives CDR1 SNHLY, CDR2 FYNNEI. The CDR3 nucleotides are TGTGCCAGCACCTCGGACAGGGAGGGAAACACCATATATTTT. Its protein is CASTSDREGNTIYF.

V usage is TRBV20-1 and J usage is TRBJ1-1; D is undetermined. The CDR3 is made up of 10 amino acids. V lost 6 bases and J lost 8, with 10 bases in between. CDR1 is DFQATT and CDR2 is SNEGSKA in the germline V gene (reference sequence). This CDR3 is CSAGIQEAFF. The CDR3 region has the DNA TGCAGTGCCGGGATCCAGGAAGCTTTCTTT.

The rearrangement links TRBV29-1 to TRBJ2-1; D might be TRBD2 (6 bases). The germline gives CDR1 SQVTM, CDR2 ANQGSEA. The CDR3 totals 15 residues. Trimming pared 6 bases from V and 0 bases from J, leaving 15 bases between. The CDR3 DNA sequence: TGCAGCGTCAGGACTAAACTCTACTCCTACAATGAGCAGTTCTTC. The encoded protein is CSVRTKLYSYNEQFF.

This chain uses TRBV7-9 with TRBJ2-7, with TRBD1 identical over 11 bases. In germline, CDR1 is SEHNR, CDR2 FQNEAQ (reference sequence). This CDR3 contains 15 residues. Trimming removed 5 bases from V and 2 bases from J; junction bases left unmatched: 5. The CDR3 reads CASSLGQGATYEQYF. Here the CDR3 DNA reads TGTGCCAGCAGCCTAGGACAGGGGGCCACCTACGAGCAGTACTTC. Complete variable domain (other parts from reference TRBV7-9 and TRBJ2-7): DTGVSQNPRHKITKRGQNVTFRCDPISEHNRLYWYRQTLGQGPEFLTYFQNEAQLEKSRLLSDRFSAERPKGSFSTLEIQRTEQGDSAMYLCASSLGQGATYEQYFGPGTRLTVT.

The genes are TRBV7-9 and TRBJ2-3; possible D gene TRBD1, 6 bases. Trimming removed 4 bases from V and 1 base from J, with 9 bases in between. This CDR3 is built from 14 residues. The germline V gene has CDR1 SEHNR and CDR2 FQNEAQ (reference sequence). The CDR3 coding sequence is TGTGCCAGCAGCTACCCAGGGGGCACAGATACGCAGTATTTT. Amino acids: CASSYPGGTDTQYF. Filled out from reference TRBV7-9 and TRBJ2-3, the complete variable domain reads DTGVSQNPRHKITKRGQNVTFRCDPISEHNRLYWYRQTLGQGPEFLTYFQNEAQLEKSRLLSDRFSAERPKGSFSTLEIQRTEQGDSAMYLCASSYPGGTDTQYFGPGTRLTVL.

This rearrangement joins TRBV5-1 to TRBJ2-2, with 9 bases fitting TRBD1. CDR1 and CDR2 from the germline V gene are SGHRS and YFSETQ. The CDR3 sequence is 15 residues long. The V gene end was trimmed by 4 bases and the J gene end by 8 bases; junction bases not matched to a gene: 9. The CDR3 bases are TGCGCCAGCAGCCCCATGGACAGGGGAGAAGGGGAGCTGTTTTTT. Its protein product is CASSPMDRGEGELFF.

The chain carries TRBV18 and TRBJ1-2; a possible D gene is TRBD1 (5 bases). The CDR3 runs to 12 residues. Germline assignment: CDR1 KGHSH and CDR2 LQKENI. Trimming cost V 2 bases and J 6 bases, with 7 bases left between them. The CDR3 region is CASSPGADGYTF. The CDR3 nucleotides are TGTGCCAGCTCACCAGGGGCGGATGGCTACACCTTC.

The V and J genes are TRBV4-3 and TRBJ2-5; 9 bases are a match to TRBD2. CDR1 and CDR2 from the germline V gene are LGHNA and YSLEER. Trimming removed 0 bases from V and 4 bases from J; junction bases left unmatched: 3. CDR3 length equals 15 residues. CDR3 loop: CASSQDLTSGETQYF. The CDR3 coding sequence is TGCGCCAGCAGCCAAGATCTGACTAGCGGAGAGACCCAGTACTTC.

This sequence joins TRBV7-9 and TRBJ1-6, with D unresolved. V lost 4 bases to trimming and J lost 8 bases, with 6 bases between them. The CDR3 is made up of 12 amino acids. CDR1 is SEHNR and CDR2 is FQNEAQ in the germline V gene (reference sequence). CDR3 protein: CASSSQDSPLHF. The CDR3 bases are TGTGCCAGCAGCTCCCAGGATTCACCCCTCCACTTT. The variable domain in full, with the rest retrieved from reference TRBV7-9 and TRBJ1-6, is DTGVSQNPRHKITKRGQNVTFRCDPISEHNRLYWYRQTLGQGPEFLTYFQNEAQLEKSRLLSDRFSAERPKGSFSTLEIQRTEQGDSAMYLCASSSQDSPLHFGNGTRLTVT.

This clone was seen just once. The chain recombines TRBV18 with TRBJ2-3; D unclear. The length of the CDR3 is 14 residues. Trimming took 3 bases from V and 4 from J, leaving 11 bases between them. Germline CDR1 is KGHSH and CDR2 is LQKENI. CDR3 coding DNA: TGTGCCAGCTCACCGTCCAACAGACCAGATACGCAGTATTTT. It codes for CASSPSNRPDTQYF.

The chain joins TRBV19 to TRBJ2-7, with TRBD1 matching over 8 bases. The germline V gene has CDR1 LNHDA and CDR2 SQIVND (reference sequence). With V trimmed by 5 bases and J by 4 bases, 4 bases remained unmatched. The CDR3 runs to 13 residues. CDR3 sequence (DNA): TGTGCCAGTAGTCCAGGGACAGGTTACGAGCAGTACTTC. Protein product: CASSPGTGYEQYF.